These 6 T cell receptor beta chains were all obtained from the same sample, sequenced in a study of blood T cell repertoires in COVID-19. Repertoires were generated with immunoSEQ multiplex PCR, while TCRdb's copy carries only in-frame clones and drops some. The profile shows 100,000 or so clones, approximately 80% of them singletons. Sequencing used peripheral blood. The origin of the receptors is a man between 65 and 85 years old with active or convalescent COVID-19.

CDR3 in amino acids: CASSLYGGSDEQFF. CDR3 nucleotides: TGTGCCAGCAGCTTGTACGGCGGGAGCGATGAGCAGTTCTTC. This sequence joins TRBV5-4 and TRBJ2-1; 7 bases are shared with TRBD2. J gave up 8 bases and V 1 base, and 6 bases lay outside the gene matches. The CDR3 length is 14 residues. The germline V gene encodes CDR1 SGHNT and CDR2 YYREEE (reference sequence).

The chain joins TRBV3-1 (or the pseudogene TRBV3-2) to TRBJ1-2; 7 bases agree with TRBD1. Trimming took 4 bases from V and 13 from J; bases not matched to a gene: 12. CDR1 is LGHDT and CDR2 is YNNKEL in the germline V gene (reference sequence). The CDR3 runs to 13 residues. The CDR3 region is CASSLNYLQGLTF. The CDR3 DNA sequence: TGTGCCAGCAGCCTAAACTACCTACAGGGGCTCACCTTC.

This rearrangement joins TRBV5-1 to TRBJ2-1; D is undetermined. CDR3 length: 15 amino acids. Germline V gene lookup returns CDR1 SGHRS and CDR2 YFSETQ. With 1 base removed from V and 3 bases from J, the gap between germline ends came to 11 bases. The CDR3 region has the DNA TGCGCCAGCAGCTTGAGCCTAGTCTACTACAATGAGCAGTTCTTC. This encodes CASSLSLVYYNEQFF.

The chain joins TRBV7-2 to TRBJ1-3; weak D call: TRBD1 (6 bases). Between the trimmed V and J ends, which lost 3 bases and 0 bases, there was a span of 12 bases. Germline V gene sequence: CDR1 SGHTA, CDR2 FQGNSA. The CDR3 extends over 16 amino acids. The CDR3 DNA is TGTGCCAGCAGCTTGATGACAGGTCTCTCTGGAAACACCATATATTTT. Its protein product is CASSLMTGLSGNTIYF.

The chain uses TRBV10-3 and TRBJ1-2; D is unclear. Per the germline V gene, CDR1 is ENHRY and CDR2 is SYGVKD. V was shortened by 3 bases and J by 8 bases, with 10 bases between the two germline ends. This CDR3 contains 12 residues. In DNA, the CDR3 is TGTGCCATCAGTGATCGGAGCGGGGGCTACACCTTC. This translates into CAISDRSGGYTF.

CDR3 in DNA: TGTGCCAGCAGCTTCCGGGGGGCGAAAGAGCAGTACTTC. Its translation: CASSFRGAKEQYF. The rearrangement joins TRBV5-6 to TRBJ2-7; possible D gene TRBD2, 7 bases. Germline values: CDR1 SGHDT, CDR2 YYEEEE. The CDR3 runs to 13 residues. The V end was cut by 2 bases, the J end by 7 bases, with 13 bases between.